Following are 13 T cell receptor beta chains from one sample sequenced in a study of blood T cells in healthy people across ages. A second PCR, run for about 7 to 11 cycles, used a sample-barcoded 5' primer plus a J-beta primer mix. MiXCR, run by TCRdb on the 5' RACE reads, gives a single entry per CDR3 protein. The data show hundreds of thousands of distinct CDR3 sequences, over 20% seen once. The sequenced sample was blood. The receptors originated from a man aged 65 to 85 in good health.

In its sample, this clonotype was seen once. This rearrangement joins TRBV15 to TRBJ1-4, with TRBD1 identical over 9 bases. There are 16 residues in the CDR3. Per the germline V gene, CDR1 is LNHNV and CDR2 is YYDKDF (reference sequence). The junction had 7 bases not matched to a gene; V was cut back by 0 bases and J by 8 bases. The CDR3 DNA follows: TGTGCCACCAGCAGAGATGCCGTGACAGGGGGGGAAAAACTGTTTTTT. This codes for CATSRDAVTGGEKLFF.

Notes on this clonotype: A read error may produce the germline difference seen at one junction end. The chain links TRBV29-1 to TRBJ2-1, with D unclear. The CDR3 extends over 12 amino acids. Per the germline V gene, CDR1 is SQVTM and CDR2 is ANQGSEA. CDR3 sequence: CSVANEIHELFF. CDR3 nucleotides: TGCAGCGTTGCTAATGAGATACACGAGCTGTTCTTC.

This clonotype was counted between two and nine times. V is TRBV6-6 and J is TRBJ1-1; D gene unclear. V dropped 8 bases and J dropped 6 bases, with 10 bases sitting between them. This CDR3 has 11 residues. Germline CDR1 is MNHNY and CDR2 is SVGAGI (reference sequence). CDR3 nucleotide sequence: TGTGCCAGCGCTCGAAAACCTGAAGCTTTCTTT. Translated: CASARKPEAFF.

This chain uses TRBV29-1 with TRBJ2-3, with D perhaps matching TRBD1 (5 bases). Trimming took 1 base from V and 3 from J, leaving 14 bases between them. CDR3 size: 15 residues. The germline CDR1 and CDR2 sequences are SQVTM and ANQGSEA. CDR3 DNA sequence: TGCAGCGTTGAAGGAGGACAAGGGCTGACAGATACGCAGTATTTT. Translated: CSVEGGQGLTDTQYF.

This chain links TRBV20-1 with TRBJ2-1, with 9 bases identical to TRBD2. V gave up 0 bases and J gave up 4 bases; unmatched junction bases: 7. Germline-derived CDR1 and CDR2 are DFQATT and SNEGSKA (reference sequence). The CDR3 covers 16 residues. The CDR3 region has the DNA TGCAGTGCTAGAGATCTTAGACTAGCGGCTTACAATGAGCAGTTCTTC. Amino acid sequence: CSARDLRLAAYNEQFF.

Only a few counts were recorded for this clonotype. The junction and the germline gene differ at one end; a read error may be behind it. The V call is TRBV15, the J call TRBJ2-4; D might be TRBD1 (6 bases). Germline V CDR1 and CDR2: LNHNV, YYDKDF (reference sequence). The CDR3 consists of 18 residues. The CDR3 nucleotides read TGTGCCACCAGCCGAGAAACCGGGACATCATTAGCCAAAAACATTCAGTACTTC. Its translation: CATSRETGTSLAKNIQYF.

A few counts support this clonotype. V usage is TRBV7-9 and J usage is TRBJ2-7, with D maybe TRBD1 (5 bases). The DNA end is more similar to TRBJ2-5, so the J call may be wrong. CDR1 SEHNR and CDR2 FQNEAQ come from the germline V gene (reference sequence). The CDR3 loop spans 14 amino acids. CDR3 nucleotides: TGTGCCAGCAGTACGACAGAGCTACGAGAGACCCAGTACTTC. Encoded protein: CASSTTELRETQYF.

This chain connects TRBV6-1 to TRBJ1-4, with a tentative D call TRBD1 (5 bases). The CDR3 has 16 amino acids. Germline lookup yields CDR1 MNHNS and CDR2 SASEGT. V gave up 3 bases and J gave up 3 bases, with 14 bases separating them. In DNA form, the CDR3 reads TGTGCCAGCAGTGACTTGCAGGGTGTGGCTAATGAAAAACTGTTTTTT. Protein product: CASSDLQGVANEKLFF.

The chain has TRBV29-1 and TRBJ2-6; 7 bases align to TRBD2. V shed 6 bases, J shed 4 bases, and the junction held 9 bases outside the gene matches. The CDR3 length is 15 residues. Germline V gene sequence: CDR1 SQVTM, CDR2 ANQGSEA. The CDR3 DNA is TGCAGCGTGGCGACTAGCCACTCGGGGGCCAACGTCCTGACTTTC. This gives the protein CSVATSHSGANVLTF.

This rearrangement joins TRBV29-1 to TRBJ2-5, with a weak D call TRBD2 (5 bases). Looked up from germline, CDR1 is SQVTM and CDR2 is ANQGSEA. The CDR3 consists of 14 residues. DNA of the CDR3: TGCCCCCCCCGGAGGCGGGCCCTCCAAGAGACCCAGTACTTC. Translation: CPPRRRALQETQYF.

The chain carries TRBV4-3 and TRBJ2-1; 8 nucleotides line up with TRBD1. Looked up from germline, CDR1 is LGHNA and CDR2 is YSLEER. V lost 3 bases and J lost 8; bases outside the gene matches: 9. The CDR3 runs 15 residues. DNA for the CDR3: TGCGCCAGCAGCCACGTCCCGGGACAGGTGGATGAGCAGTTCTTC. As protein: CASSHVPGQVDEQFF.

This clonotype was seen more than once but under ten times. The V call is TRBV5-1, the J call TRBJ1-2; 7 nucleotides line up with TRBD1. The V gene end was trimmed by 0 bases and the J gene end by 4 bases; junction bases not matched to a gene: 6. The CDR3 covers 15 residues. Germline-derived CDR1 and CDR2 are SGHRS and YFSETQ. The CDR3 sequence is CASSLAPGQSYGYTF. CDR3 in DNA: TGCGCCAGCAGCTTGGCCCCGGGACAGAGCTATGGCTACACCTTC. Filled out from reference TRBV5-1 and TRBJ1-2, the complete variable domain reads KAGVTQTPRYLIKTRGQQVTLSCSPISGHRSVSWYQQTPGQGLQFLFEYFSETQRNKGNFPGRFSGRQFSNSRSEMNVSTLELGDSALYLCASSLAPGQSYGYTFGSGTRLTVV.

V is TRBV20-1 and J is TRBJ1-2, with D possibly matching TRBD1 (6 bases). CDR1 and CDR2 (germline): DFQATT, SNEGSKA (reference sequence). This CDR3 has 15 residues. V gave up 0 bases and J gave up 3 bases, with 14 bases separating them. The CDR3 bases are TGCAGTGCTAGAGAAGGGGGGATCGGGGACTATGGCTACACCTTC. It encodes CSAREGGIGDYGYTF.